This T cell receptor (beta chain) appears in the sequencing data of a study of CD8 T cells in Susac syndrome. General observations from the study: The study recognized that the number of individuals in its TCR sequencing and HLA analysis was relatively small.

The authors sequenced TCR beta from blood CD8+ and CD4+ T cells. With regard to this clonotype: Its cognate antigen is unknown.

RNA in amounts of about 0.5 to 1 ug was reverse transcribed with random hexamers. Amplification of TCR beta CDR3 across 54 Vbeta and 13 Jbeta was performed with immunoSEQ multiplex PCR. TCRdb re-derived calls from the immunoSEQ multiplex PCR reads in MiXCR, one entry per CDR3 protein. The data contain roughly 88,000 distinct CDR3 sequences, roughly 95% of them seen just once; the ten biggest clones take up about 0.39%. V trimming: 3 bases; J trimming: 0 bases; junction bases outside the gene matches: 13. Germline V gene lookup returns CDR1 SQVTM and CDR2 ANQGSEA. This CDR3 is built from 17 residues. The rearrangement joins TRBV29-1 to TRBJ1-1; TRBD1 aligns across 7 bases. Sequences were obtained from CD8+ T cells from PBMCs. The clonotype originates from a human donor with Susac syndrome. The CDR3 nucleotides are TGCAGCGTTGAGGATAATAGGGGACAGTTGATGAACACTGAAGCTTTCTTT. Amino acid sequence: CSVEDNRGQLMNTEAFF.